The 18 T cell receptor beta chains below come from one sample, sequenced in a study of cytomegalovirus exposure and HLA in healthy donors (dated by TCRdb to 2016 to 2017). Receptor amplification or capture employed the immunoSEQ multiplex PCR assay. For the multiplex PCR, a mixture combining 60 forward primers for TCR Vbeta segments and 13 reverse primers for TCR Jbeta segments was used. TCRdb stores this immuneACCESS table with in-frame sequences only. Part of the clones is absent; in the studies checked, under half of the shortfall reflects unresolved V genes, and no reason is known for the rest. This sample has about 190,000 clones in its table, and 80% to 90% of those were observed once. In total, the top ten clones hold approximately 2.3% of the sample. Sample: PBMCs. These receptors were taken from a male donor in good health and CMV-seronegative.

The sample holds a few counts of this clone. The identical CDR3 is also encoded by other nucleotide sequences in the sample. The chain links TRBV7-2 to TRBJ2-1; TRBD2 matches at 13 bases. Per the germline V gene, CDR1 is SGHTA and CDR2 is FQGNSA. V lost 0 bases, J lost 4 bases, and 3 bases stayed unmatched. The CDR3 sequence is 17 residues long. This CDR3 is CASSLAPLAGGYNEQFF. Written as DNA, the CDR3 is TGTGCCAGCAGCTTAGCTCCACTAGCGGGGGGGTACAATGAGCAGTTCTTC.

CDR3 residues: CAISDRDRGNQPQHF. As DNA, the CDR3 is TGTGCCATCAGTGATAGGGACAGGGGTAATCAGCCCCAGCATTTT. J is TRBJ1-5 and V is TRBV10-3, with TRBD1 identical over 10 bases. Trimming removed 3 bases from V and 4 bases from J; junction bases left unmatched: 3. This CDR3 is built from 15 residues. Germline values: CDR1 ENHRY, CDR2 SYGVKD.

The chain has TRBV27 and TRBJ2-3; 7 bases align to TRBD2. CDR1 and CDR2 from the germline V gene are MNHEY and SMNVEV (reference sequence). The V gene end was trimmed by 5 bases and the J gene end by 4 bases; junction bases not matched to a gene: 9. The CDR3 sequence is 15 residues long. The CDR3 loop reads CASSPRRGGADTQYF. DNA of the CDR3: TGTGCCAGCAGTCCTAGGAGGGGAGGGGCAGATACGCAGTATTTT.

The chain recombines TRBV4-3 with TRBJ1-2; 7 nucleotides match TRBD1. Trimming took 4 bases from V and 5 from J; bases not matched to a gene: 4. The CDR3 loop spans 13 amino acids. In germline, CDR1 is LGHNA, CDR2 YSLEER. The CDR3 coding sequence is TGCGCCAGCAGCCGTGGGACAGATTATGGCTACACCTTC. Translating gives CASSRGTDYGYTF.

CDR3 coding DNA: TGTGCCAGCTCACCACCTACGGACACCTACAATGAGCAGTTCTTC. Its translation is CASSPPTDTYNEQFF. The genes are TRBV18 and TRBJ2-1; tentative D call: TRBD1 (5 bases). With 0 bases removed from V and 2 bases from J, the gap between germline ends came to 8 bases. Germline V CDR1 and CDR2: KGHSH, LQKENI. CDR3 length equals 15 residues.

The chain uses TRBV4-3 and TRBJ1-1; 7 bases are a match to TRBD1. V gave up 0 bases and J gave up 7 bases; unmatched junction bases: 11. Germline CDR1 is LGHNA and CDR2 is YSLEER. The CDR3 loop spans 16 amino acids. DNA of the CDR3: TGCGCCAGCAGCCAAGAAAGAGTTAGGGGGCTGAATGAAGCTTTCTTT. It yields the protein CASSQERVRGLNEAFF.

The chain combines TRBV28 with TRBJ1-3; 8 positions match TRBD1. Trimming cost V 8 bases and J 2 bases; bases outside gene matches: 5. The CDR3 covers 14 residues. Germline lookup yields CDR1 MDHEN and CDR2 SYDVKM. In nucleotides, the CDR3 is TGTGCCAGCTATGGACAGGGAACTGGAAACACCATATATTTT. It codes for CASYGQGTGNTIYF.

This clone was seen only a few times. This sample also contains other DNA sequences that code for the same CDR3. This chain uses TRBV5-1 with TRBJ2-1; 14 bases fit TRBD2. With 2 bases clipped from V and 8 bases from J, the junction kept 3 bases outside the gene matches. From germline, CDR1 is SGHRS and CDR2 YFSETQ. The CDR3 extends over 15 amino acids. The DNA of the CDR3 is TGCGCCAGCAGCTTCGGACTAGCGGGGGGTGATGAGCAGTTCTTC. Amino acid sequence: CASSFGLAGGDEQFF.

This clone was recorded once. The CDR3 sequence is CASSPRAGGPGELFF. CDR3 DNA: TGCGCCAGCAGCCCCCGCGCGGGGGGGCCCGGGGAGCTGTTTTTT. J is TRBJ2-2 and V is TRBV4-1; TRBD2 matches at 9 bases. The CDR3 length is 15 residues. V shed 4 bases and J 6 bases; nucleotides not matched to a gene: 6. Germline assignment: CDR1 MGHRA and CDR2 YSYEKL.

The chain has TRBV11-2 and TRBJ2-3; D not resolved. The germline V and J ends were trimmed by 4 bases and 4 bases, with 6 bases remaining between them. The germline gives CDR1 SGHAT, CDR2 FQNNGV. The CDR3 spans 12 residues. Here the CDR3 DNA reads TGTGCCAGCAGCTGGGCGTCAGATACGCAGTATTTT. Residues: CASSWASDTQYF.

This clone was observed a few times. The V and J genes are TRBV6-6 and TRBJ2-7; the D gene is possibly TRBD2 (5 bases). This CDR3 contains 15 residues. V was shortened by 4 bases and J by 0 bases, with 13 bases between the two germline ends. Germline V CDR1 and CDR2: MNHNY, SVGAGI (reference sequence). The DNA for the CDR3 is TGTGCCAGCAGTTCCAGCGGTCCCGGCTCCTACGAGCAGTACTTC. Translated, it gives CASSSSGPGSYEQYF.

A note on this clone: Relative to the germline gene, one junction end is altered; a read error may explain this. The rearrangement uses TRBV4-3 and TRBJ1-2; 8 positions match TRBD1. Looked up from germline, CDR1 is LGHNA and CDR2 is YSLEER. The CDR3 length is 15 residues. CDR3 residues: CASSQYGQGEGGYPF. The CDR3 nucleotides are TGCGCCAGCAGCCAATACGGACAGGGTGAGGGGGGCTACCCCTTC.

This clone was detected once. The chain carries TRBV2 and TRBJ2-7; TRBD1 might be the D (7 bases). Trimming removed 0 bases at V and 12 bases at J, with 15 bases between. CDR1 SNHLY and CDR2 FYNNEI come from the germline V gene. The CDR3 consists of 13 residues. CDR3 sequence: CASSEARQGGTYF. The DNA of the CDR3 is TGTGCCAGCAGTGAAGCGCGCCAGGGGGGTACGTACTTC. The full variable domain, with the rest looked up from reference TRBV2 and TRBJ2-7, is EPEVTQTPSHQVTQMGQEVILRCVPISNHLYFYWYRQILGQKVEFLVSFYNNEISEKSEIFDDQFSVERPDGSNFTLKIRSTKLEDSAMYFCASSEARQGGTYFGPGTRLTVT.

The J gene is TRBJ2-1, the V gene TRBV7-6; 7 nucleotides align to TRBD2. J was trimmed by 0 bases and V by 7 bases; bases with no gene match: 6. The germline V gene encodes CDR1 SGHVS and CDR2 FNYEAQ. The CDR3 totals 15 residues. The CDR3 is CASKLSGDSYNEQFF. For the CDR3, the DNA is TGTGCCAGCAAACTGAGCGGGGACTCCTACAATGAGCAGTTCTTC.

The V and J genes are TRBV11-1 and TRBJ2-5; 9 bases align to TRBD1. CDR3 size: 15 residues. Germline V gives CDR1 SGHAT, CDR2 FQDESV (reference sequence). V shed 5 bases and J 5 bases; nucleotides not matched to a gene: 9. This CDR3 is CASSQQGALRETQYF. CDR3 DNA sequence: TGTGCCAGCAGCCAACAGGGGGCGCTGAGGGAGACCCAGTACTTC.

This clone has just one count. The V and J genes are TRBV7-8 and TRBJ2-2; TRBD1 might be the D (6 bases). Germline V gives CDR1 SGHVS, CDR2 FQNEAQ. Trimming took 2 bases from V and 2 from J, leaving 9 bases between them. The CDR3 consists of 15 residues. CDR3 coding DNA: TGTGCCAGCAGCTTATTAGGGGGAAACACCGGGGAGCTGTTTTTT. It codes for CASSLLGGNTGELFF.

In DNA, the CDR3 is TGTGCCAGCAGGGGACTAGCGGGGGGTCAGGAGACCCAGTACTTC. This sequence encodes CASRGLAGGQETQYF. The gene calls are TRBV6-5 and TRBJ2-5; 15 nucleotides agree with TRBD2. The CDR3 contains 15 residues. In germline, CDR1 is MNHEY, CDR2 SVGAGI. Germline trimming cut 6 bases from V and 5 bases from J; bases unmatched to any gene: 4.

This clone was detected only a few times. The chain uses TRBV7-2 and TRBJ2-3, with 13 bases aligning to TRBD2. Germline V gives CDR1 SGHTA, CDR2 FQGNSA. This CDR3 spans 17 amino acids. V lost 0 bases to trimming and J lost 1 base; unmatched junction nucleotides: 1. CDR3 in amino acids: CASSLATSGRGTDTQYF. The CDR3 DNA sequence: TGTGCCAGCAGCTTAGCAACTAGCGGGAGGGGCACAGATACGCAGTATTTT.